This T cell receptor (beta chain) emerged from a study of blood T cell repertoires in COVID-19. This clone came up once. Germline and junction disagree at one end, which may indicate a read error. In the authors' workflow: Researchers report that nucleated cell counts were estimated from reference gene primer amplification. Sequencing used immunoSEQ multiplex PCR; TCRdb keeps in-frame clones, though not all of them. That table gives V, J and clone size, and the DNA gave D and trimming. The profile shows hundreds of thousands of clones, roughly 90% of them singletons. This CDR3 has 10 amino acids. The specimen was peripheral blood. This TCR was sampled from a woman younger than 45 with COVID-19, enrolled during active disease. The chain couples TRBV23-1 to TRBJ1-4; D possibly corresponds to TRBD1 (6 bases). TRBV23-1 is annotated as an ORF whose role is uncertain. The chain's CDR3 is CASSKRRTVF. CDR3 coding DNA: TGCGCCAGCTCCAAAAGGCGGACAGTATTT.